This TCR beta chain was recorded in a study of shared clonotypes between healthy human individuals. Data came from immunoSEQ multiplex PCR; TCRdb stores just in-frame clones and leaves some out. The sample records hundreds of thousands of clones, under 95% being singletons. Trimming at V came to 3 bases and at J to 10 bases, leaving 5 bases not matched to a gene. The CDR3 contains 13 residues. The germline CDR1 and CDR2 sequences are MNHEY and SMNVEV (reference sequence). It was CD45RO-negative cells, positively selected for CCR7, that made up naive CD8 cells, with terminally differentiated effector memory CD45RA+ cells excluded.

The chain joins TRBV27 to TRBJ1-5, with 8 bases identical to TRBD1. The specimen sequenced was naive CD8+ T cells sorted from blood. The sequence was collected from a man younger than 40 in good health. The CDR3: CASSLTGARPQHF. CDR3 nucleotide sequence: TGTGCCAGCAGTTTGACAGGGGCTCGACCCCAGCATTTT.